This TCR beta chain was recovered during a study of T cells in Graves' hyperthyroidism and ophthalmopathy. Amplified TCR beta CDR3 regions derived from RNA transcripts. The HTBI primer set served for first-round RT-PCR of the TCR CDR3. One entry per CDR3 protein results from TCRdb running MiXCR on the multiplex PCR reads. This table holds 250,000 to 300,000 distinct CDR3 sequences, more than 10% found once. This clonotype was detected ten times or more. The trim removed 9 bases at V and 3 bases at J, leaving 10 bases unmatched. This CDR3 is 17 amino acids long. Per the germline V gene, CDR1 is KGHDR and CDR2 is SFDVKD.

The V gene is TRBV24-1, the J gene TRBJ2-2; 12 bases are a match to TRBD2. The sequence derives from a young woman with Graves' hyperthyroidism that later progressed to Graves' ophthalmopathy. The material sequenced was blood. The CDR3 DNA follows: TGTGCCACCTCAGTGGGGACTAGCGGGTATCACACCGGGGAGCTGTTTTTT. Its translation: CATSVGTSGYHTGELFF.